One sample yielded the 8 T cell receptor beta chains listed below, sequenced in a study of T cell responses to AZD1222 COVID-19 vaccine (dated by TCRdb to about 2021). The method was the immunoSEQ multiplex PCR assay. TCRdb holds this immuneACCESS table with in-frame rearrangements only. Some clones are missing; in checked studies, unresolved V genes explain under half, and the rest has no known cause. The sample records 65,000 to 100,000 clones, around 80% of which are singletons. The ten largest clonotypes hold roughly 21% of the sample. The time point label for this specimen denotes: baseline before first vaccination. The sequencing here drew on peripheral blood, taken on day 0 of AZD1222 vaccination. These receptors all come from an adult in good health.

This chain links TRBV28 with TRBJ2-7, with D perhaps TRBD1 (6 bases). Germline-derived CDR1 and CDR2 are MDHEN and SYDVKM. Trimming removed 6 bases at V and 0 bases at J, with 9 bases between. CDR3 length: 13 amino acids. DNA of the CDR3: TGTGCCAGCAGGGGGGCTAGCTCCTACGAGCAGTACTTC. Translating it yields CASRGASSYEQYF.

The CDR3, as DNA: TGCGCCAGCAGCAGAAGAGCGGGAGGTAGGGATGAGCAGTTCTTC. Its translation: CASSRRAGGRDEQFF. The rearrangement links TRBV5-1 to TRBJ2-1; 9 bases fit TRBD2. Germline V gene sequence: CDR1 SGHRS, CDR2 YFSETQ. The CDR3 extends over 15 amino acids. After removal of 4 bases from V and 8 bases from J, the junction contained 10 bases not matched to a gene.

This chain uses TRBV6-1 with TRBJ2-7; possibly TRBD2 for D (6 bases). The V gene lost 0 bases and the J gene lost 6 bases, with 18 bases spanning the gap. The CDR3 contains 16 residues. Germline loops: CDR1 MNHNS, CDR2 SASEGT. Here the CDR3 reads CASSEAPTGVSGEQYF. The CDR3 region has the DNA TGTGCCAGCAGTGAAGCTCCCACGGGGGTATCGGGCGAGCAGTACTTC.

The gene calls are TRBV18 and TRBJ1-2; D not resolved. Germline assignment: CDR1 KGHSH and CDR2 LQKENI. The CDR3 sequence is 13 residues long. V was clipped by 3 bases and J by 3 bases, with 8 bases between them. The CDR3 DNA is TGTGCCAGCTCACCTGACGGCTACTATGGCTACACCTTC. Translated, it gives CASSPDGYYGYTF.

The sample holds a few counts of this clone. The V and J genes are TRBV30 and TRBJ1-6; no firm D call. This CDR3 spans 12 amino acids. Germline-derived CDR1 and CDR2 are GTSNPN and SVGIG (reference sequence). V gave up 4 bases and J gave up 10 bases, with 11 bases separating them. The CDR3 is CAWNGDGSPLHF. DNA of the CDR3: TGTGCCTGGAATGGAGACGGATCACCCCTCCACTTT.

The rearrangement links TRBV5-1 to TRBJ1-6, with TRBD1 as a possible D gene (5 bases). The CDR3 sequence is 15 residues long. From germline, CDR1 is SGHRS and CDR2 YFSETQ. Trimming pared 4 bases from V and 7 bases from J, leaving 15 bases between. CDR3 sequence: CASSQGDSRNSPLHF. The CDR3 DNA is TGCGCCAGCAGCCAGGGAGACAGTAGAAATTCACCCCTCCACTTT.

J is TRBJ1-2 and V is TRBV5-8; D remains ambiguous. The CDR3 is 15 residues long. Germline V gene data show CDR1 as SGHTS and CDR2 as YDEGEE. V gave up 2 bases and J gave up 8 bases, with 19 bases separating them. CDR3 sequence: CASSLISPYPSGYTF. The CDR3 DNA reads TGTGCCAGCAGCTTAATATCACCCTACCCCTCCGGCTACACCTTC.

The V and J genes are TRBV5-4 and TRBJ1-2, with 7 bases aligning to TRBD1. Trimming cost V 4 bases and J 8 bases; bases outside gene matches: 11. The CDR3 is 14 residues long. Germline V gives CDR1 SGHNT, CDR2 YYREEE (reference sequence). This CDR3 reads CASSGPRGAGGYTF. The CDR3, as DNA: TGTGCCAGCAGCGGACCCAGGGGGGCGGGCGGCTACACCTTC.